These 9 T cell receptor beta chains came from one sample sequenced in a study of blood T cell repertoires in COVID-19. The table came from immunoSEQ multiplex PCR; TCRdb's copy has only in-frame clones and leaves some out. The sample includes 240,000 or so clones, around 90% seen only once; the top ten take 0.85% to 0.9%. Sequencing was carried out using PBMCs or T cells enriched from blood (not recorded which). The receptors originated from a man in his fifties who had been exposed to COVID-19.

The CDR3 sequence is CASSRREVGTEAFF. The CDR3 DNA reads as TGTGCCAGCAGCCGCAGGGAGGTGGGCACTGAAGCTTTCTTT. This rearrangement joins TRBV13 to TRBJ1-1, with a weak D call TRBD1 (5 bases). The germline V gene encodes CDR1 PRHDT and CDR2 FYEKMQ (reference sequence). V was pared by 5 bases and J by 4 bases, with 14 bases between. The CDR3 loop spans 14 amino acids.

The chain recombines TRBV6-5 with TRBJ2-7, with D uncertain. The CDR3 has 12 residues. V was clipped by 8 bases and J by 4 bases, with 12 bases between them. Looked up from germline, CDR1 is MNHEY and CDR2 is SVGAGI. The CDR3 sequence is CASFQSLYEQYF. CDR3 in DNA: TGTGCCAGCTTTCAGTCCTTGTACGAGCAGTACTTC.

The V call is TRBV5-1, the J call TRBJ2-2; the match to TRBD1 covers 7 bases. CDR1 and CDR2 (germline): SGHRS, YFSETQ. The CDR3 has 14 amino acids. The V gene end was trimmed by 5 bases and the J gene end by 6 bases; junction bases not matched to a gene: 7. The chain's CDR3 is CASSKETGSGELFF. DNA of the CDR3: TGCGCCAGCAGTAAGGAGACAGGGTCCGGGGAGCTGTTTTTT.

The table lists this clone with a few counts. This rearrangement joins TRBV7-8 to TRBJ1-6; no clear D gene. The V end lost 4 bases, the J end lost 0 bases, and 13 bases lay between the germline ends. This CDR3 region has 17 residues. In germline, CDR1 is SGHVS, CDR2 FQNEAQ. For the CDR3, the DNA is TGTGCCAGCAGCTCGAGACTGAAGAGCTCCTATAATTCACCCCTCCACTTT. It is translated as CASSSRLKSSYNSPLHF.

This clone was recorded a few times. The V gene is TRBV20-1, the J gene TRBJ2-2, with TRBD2 identical over 8 bases. The V gene's germline CDR1 is DFQATT and CDR2 SNEGSKA (reference sequence). CDR3 length: 15 residues. V lost 3 bases and J lost 0; bases outside the gene matches: 3. As DNA, the CDR3 is TGCAGTGCTAGTAGGGGACTAGCGAACACCGGGGAGCTGTTTTTT. Translated, it gives CSASRGLANTGELFF.

The V and J genes are TRBV5-5 and TRBJ2-5, with D perhaps TRBD1 (5 bases). Germline V CDR1 and CDR2: SGHKS, YYEKEE (reference sequence). CDR3 length: 14 residues. V was clipped by 4 bases and J by 4 bases, with 14 bases between them. The CDR3 sequence: CASSRAGSVETQYF. In nucleotides, the CDR3 is TGTGCCAGCAGCCGGGCAGGGTCGGTAGAGACCCAGTACTTC. The variable domain in full, completed from reference TRBV5-5 and TRBJ2-5, reads DAGVTQSPTHLIKTRGQQVTLRCSPISGHKSVSWYQQVLGQGPQFIFQYYEKEERGRGNFPDRFSARQFPNYSSELNVNALLLGDSALYLCASSRAGSVETQYFGPGTRLLVL.

J is TRBJ1-5 and V is TRBV2; D not certain. Germline V lookup: CDR1 SNHLY, CDR2 FYNNEI. This CDR3 region has 15 residues. The V gene lost 0 bases and the J gene lost 6 bases, with 12 bases spanning the gap. This CDR3 reads CASSEARRGIQPQHF. The CDR3 nucleotides read TGTGCCAGCAGTGAAGCGCGGAGAGGGATTCAGCCCCAGCATTTT.

V is TRBV10-2 and J is TRBJ1-5; 7 bases match TRBD1. The CDR3 has 14 residues. The J segment lost 4 bases and the V segment lost 5 bases, leaving 5 bases of the junction unmatched. The germline V gene has CDR1 WSHSY and CDR2 SAAADI. The CDR3 loop reads CASSTTGWNQPQHF. CDR3 nucleotides: TGCGCCAGCAGTACGACAGGGTGGAATCAGCCCCAGCATTTT.

The chain recombines TRBV5-1 with TRBJ2-2; 7 bases agree with TRBD2. The V gene end was trimmed by 4 bases and the J gene end by 3 bases; junction bases not matched to a gene: 12. Germline assignment: CDR1 SGHRS and CDR2 YFSETQ. The CDR3 runs 17 residues. The CDR3 here is CASSLLPGTTDTGELFF. The CDR3, as DNA: TGCGCCAGCAGCCTTCTACCCGGGACTACCGACACCGGGGAGCTGTTTTTT.